This TCR beta chain is from a study of cytomegalovirus exposure and HLA in healthy donors. General study findings and limits: In vitro data verified a few CMV-associated chains as specific for CMV antigens. It was reportedly the case that the classifier diagnosed cytomegalovirus status with high specificity and sensitivity.

The repertoire was sequenced with immunoSEQ multiplex PCR; TCRdb's copy has only in-frame clones and lacks some. The repertoire holds about 250,000 clones, with roughly 87% as singletons. V shed 6 bases and J shed 8 bases, with 20 bases lying between them. The CDR3 is 14 amino acids. Germline-derived CDR1 and CDR2 are SGHRS and YFSETQ. As to this clone: Its antigen remains unidentified.

Sequencing was performed on PBMCs. The clonotype comes from a man aged 18 to 29 in good health and CMV-seropositive. This chain connects TRBV5-1 to TRBJ1-2; tentative D call: TRBD1 (5 bases). CDR3 nucleotide sequence: TGCGCCAGCACCCGCGACGGGGCAGGAAAGGGCTACACCTTC. This codes for CASTRDGAGKGYTF.